This is a list of T cell receptor beta chains from one sample in a study of T cells in placental villitis. Assay: immunoSEQ multiplex PCR; the TCRdb copy retains only in-frame clones and omits some. This sample yields some 330 clones, of which 95% to 99% are seen a single time; about 4% belongs to the top ten. Sequenced: placental tissue containing maternal and fetal cells. The receptor source for this set is a human donor in good health; the placental T cells may come from both mother and fetus. Both conserved end residues are part of each CDR3. D genes are given only for firm matches. Only part of the rows carry a size: once, few, many, or a class if the clone is expanded.

TRBJ1-2,NA,TRBV12-5,TRBD1,CASGLEPGTGNYGYTF,TGTGCTAGTGGTTTGGAACCGGGGACAGGGAACTATGGCTACACCTTC
TRBJ2-7,NA,TRBV19,NA,CASSIMKGSYEQYF,TGTGCCAGTAGTATTATGAAGGGATCCTACGAGCAGTACTTC
TRBJ1-1,NA,TRBV4-1,NA,CASSQEGWTEAFF,TGCGCCAGCAGCCAAGAGGGCTGGACTGAAGCTTTCTTT
TRBJ2-2,NA,TRBV11-3,NA,CASSLVNTGELFF,TGTGCCAGCAGTCTAGTTAACACCGGGGAGCTGTTTTTT
TRBJ2-7,NA,TRBV12-3/TRBV12-4,TRBD1,CASSDRGPGEQYF,TGTGCCAGCAGTGACAGGGGGCCGGGCGAGCAGTACTTC
TRBJ2-7,NA,TRBV7-9,TRBD2,CASSLAGGYEQYF,TGTGCCAGCAGCCTAGCGGGGGGCTACGAGCAGTACTTC
TRBJ2-1,once,TRBV27,NA,CASSYLPGAALYRDEQFF,TGTGCCAGCAGTTACCTCCCCGGGGCTGCCCTGTATCGCGATGAGCAGTTCTTC
TRBJ2-4,NA,TRBV12-3/TRBV12-4,NA,CASSSTPKNIQYF,TGTGCCAGCAGTTCGACCCCGAAAAACATTCAGTACTTC
TRBJ2-7,NA,TRBV5-1,NA,CASSLATSISYEQYF,TGCGCCAGCAGCTTGGCCACCAGTATCTCCTACGAGCAGTACTTC
TRBJ2-5,NA,TRBV7-6,NA,CASSLVSLHLETQYF,TGTGCCAGCAGCTTAGTCTCCCTCCATCTGGAGACCCAGTACTTC
TRBJ1-2,NA,TRBV6-5,NA,CASSYTEGLWGLGYTF,TGTGCCAGCAGTTACACCGAGGGATTGTGGGGATTAGGCTACACCTTC
TRBJ2-7,NA,TRBV5-4,TRBD2,CASSPPGTRDYEQYF,TGTGCCAGCAGCCCGCCCGGGACTAGAGACTACGAGCAGTACTTC
TRBJ2-2,NA,TRBV7-6,TRBD2,CASSVGLAGATGELFF,TGTGCCAGCAGCGTGGGACTAGCGGGGGCCACCGGGGAGCTGTTTTTT
TRBJ1-1,NA,TRBV6-5,TRBD1,CASSYSTGRRGTEAFF,TGTGCCAGCAGTTACTCGACAGGGCGTCGGGGCACTGAAGCTTTCTTT
TRBJ2-3,NA,TRBV24-1,NA,CATSDIRSKEDTQYF,TGTGCCACCAGTGACATCCGCTCAAAGGAAGATACGCAGTATTTT
TRBJ1-2,NA,TRBV29-1,NA,CSVGGLGGYTF,TGCAGCGTTGGGGGCCTAGGAGGCTACACCTTC